These T cell receptor beta chains were read from a single sample in a study of OX40 agonist ivuxolimab in advanced cancers. Here immunoSEQ multiplex PCR was the method, and the copy in TCRdb shows in-frame clones only, minus some. The sample contains 70,000 to 100,000 clones, more than 80% of which appear only once. Sequenced material: CD4+ or CD8+ T cells sorted from blood, taken in a trial of the OX40 agonist ivuxolimab. The origin of the receptors is an adult with an advanced solid tumor such as melanoma, head and neck, liver or kidney cancer. Both conserved end residues are part of each CDR3. The D gene is left open where the match is weak. Rows give clone size only sometimes, using once, few, many, or a class for an expanded clone.

V gene: TRBV9
J gene: TRBJ2-1
D gene: NA
clone size: NA
CDR3 protein: CASSATGTPQGEQFF
CDR3 DNA: TGTGCCAGCAGCGCGACCGGGACGCCCCAGGGTGAGCAGTTCTTC

V gene: TRBV10-3
J gene: TRBJ2-7
D gene: NA
clone size: NA
CDR3 protein: CAISASRDNSYEQYF
CDR3 DNA: TGTGCCATCAGTGCAAGCCGGGACAACTCCTACGAGCAGTACTTC

V gene: TRBV7-9
J gene: TRBJ2-5
D gene: TRBD1
clone size: NA
CDR3 protein: CASSSTGTGGWVTQYF
CDR3 DNA: TGTGCCAGCAGCTCGACCGGGACAGGGGGATGGGTGACCCAGTACTTC

V gene: TRBV30
J gene: TRBJ1-1
D gene: NA
clone size: few
CDR3 protein: CAWSAAGVNTEAFF
CDR3 DNA: TGTGCCTGGAGTGCGGCAGGGGTGAACACTGAAGCTTTCTTT

V gene: TRBV28
J gene: TRBJ2-1
D gene: NA
clone size: NA
CDR3 protein: CASSLRLKGDEQFF
CDR3 DNA: TGTGCCAGCAGTTTACGGTTAAAGGGGGATGAGCAGTTCTTC

V gene: TRBV28
J gene: TRBJ2-1
D gene: TRBD2
clone size: NA
CDR3 protein: CASSFRLAGVSGDYNEQFF
CDR3 DNA: TGTGCCAGCAGTTTCCGACTAGCGGGAGTCTCTGGGGACTACAATGAGCAGTTCTTC

V gene: TRBV4-1
J gene: TRBJ2-5
D gene: TRBD1
clone size: NA
CDR3 protein: CASSQGTGGWQETQYF
CDR3 DNA: TGCGCCAGCAGCCAAGGGACAGGGGGCTGGCAAGAGACCCAGTACTTC

V gene: TRBV28
J gene: TRBJ2-1
D gene: NA
clone size: NA
CDR3 protein: CASTTPSVQGKKQFF
CDR3 DNA: TGTGCCAGCACTACCCCCTCCGTCCAGGGGAAAAAGCAGTTCTTC

V gene: TRBV28
J gene: TRBJ2-7
D gene: TRBD1
clone size: NA
CDR3 protein: CASSRGRYEQYF
CDR3 DNA: TGTGCCAGCAGTAGGGGGCGCTACGAGCAGTACTTC

V gene: TRBV6-5
J gene: TRBJ1-1
D gene: NA
clone size: few
CDR3 protein: CASSPTPTRNTEAFF
CDR3 DNA: TGTGCCAGCAGCCCCACCCCGACAAGGAACACTGAAGCTTTCTTT

V gene: TRBV10-3
J gene: TRBJ2-7
D gene: NA
clone size: NA
CDR3 protein: CAISPGFSYEQYF
CDR3 DNA: TGTGCCATCAGTCCAGGGTTCTCCTACGAGCAGTACTTC

V gene: TRBV7-2
J gene: TRBJ2-7
D gene: NA
clone size: NA
CDR3 protein: CASSLMRESYEQYF
CDR3 DNA: TGTGCCAGCAGCTTAATGCGGGAATCCTACGAGCAGTACTTC

V gene: TRBV11-2
J gene: TRBJ1-1
D gene: NA
clone size: NA
CDR3 protein: CASSLERVGNTEAFF
CDR3 DNA: TGTGCCAGCAGCTTAGAGAGAGTAGGAAACACTGAAGCTTTCTTT

V gene: TRBV13
J gene: TRBJ1-4
D gene: NA
clone size: once
CDR3 protein: CASSLETGTNEKLFF
CDR3 DNA: TGTGCCAGCAGCTTGGAGACAGGAACTAATGAAAAACTGTTTTTT

V gene: TRBV6-1
J gene: TRBJ2-1
D gene: NA
clone size: NA
CDR3 protein: CASKTESSYNEQFF
CDR3 DNA: TGTGCCAGTAAGACAGAGAGCTCCTACAATGAGCAGTTCTTC

V gene: TRBV7-9
J gene: TRBJ2-7
D gene: NA
clone size: NA
CDR3 protein: CASSDLAAGKLYEQYF
CDR3 DNA: TGTGCCAGCAGCGACCTCGCGGCGGGTAAACTCTACGAGCAGTACTTC

V gene: TRBV7-9
J gene: TRBJ1-4
D gene: TRBD1
clone size: NA
CDR3 protein: CASSSGQGEEKLFF
CDR3 DNA: TGTGCCAGCAGCTCCGGACAGGGGGAAGAAAAACTGTTTTTT

V gene: TRBV5-1
J gene: TRBJ1-2
D gene: NA
clone size: NA
CDR3 protein: CASSWDGFYGYTF
CDR3 DNA: TGCGCCAGCAGTTGGGACGGCTTCTATGGCTACACCTTC

V gene: TRBV30
J gene: TRBJ2-1
D gene: TRBD2
clone size: NA
CDR3 protein: CAWDSSGSYNEQFF
CDR3 DNA: TGTGCCTGGGATTCTAGCGGGAGTTACAATGAGCAGTTCTTC

V gene: TRBV21-1
J gene: TRBJ2-7
D gene: NA
clone size: NA
CDR3 protein: CASSRGDKGLASYEQYF
CDR3 DNA: TGTGCCAGCAGCAGGGGGGATAAAGGACTAGCGAGTTACGAGCAGTACTTC